Following are 5 T cell receptor beta chains from one sample sequenced in a study of PD-1 blockade in mismatch repair-deficient tumors (dated by TCRdb to 2017 to 2019). The library was generated by the immunoSEQ multiplex PCR assay. Sourced from immuneACCESS, this table was stored by TCRdb with only in-frame sequences that have V and J called. A share of the clones is absent; for the studies checked, an unresolved V gene accounts for under half, and the remainder has no known explanation. For this sample there are some 51,000 clones; about 85% appear just once. About 8.1% of the sample is taken by the ten largest. Specimen: peripheral blood, collected approximately 18 weeks after starting pembrolizumab. All receptors derive from an adult with mismatch repair-deficient cancer.

The CDR3, as DNA: TGTGCCAGCTCACTCGGACAGGTGCAGGACACTGAAGCTTTCTTT. Residues: CASSLGQVQDTEAFF. The chain recombines TRBV18 with TRBJ1-1; 7 bases agree with TRBD1. Germline V lookup: CDR1 KGHSH, CDR2 LQKENI. J lost 3 bases, V lost 4 bases, and 8 bases had no gene match. CDR3 length: 15 amino acids. Full variable domain (rest looked up from reference TRBV18 and TRBJ1-1): NAGVMQNPRHLVRRRGQEARLRCSPMKGHSHVYWYRQLPEEGLKFMVYLQKENIIDESGMPKERFSAEFPKEGPSILRIQQVVRGDSAAYFCASSLGQVQDTEAFFGQGTRLTVV.

The gene calls are TRBV13 and TRBJ2-1, with 7 bases fitting TRBD2. This CDR3 comprises 13 residues. With V trimmed by 9 bases and J by 5 bases, 7 bases remained unmatched. CDR1 PRHDT and CDR2 FYEKMQ come from the germline V gene (reference sequence). CDR3 residues: CASSGLADNEQFF. The CDR3 coding sequence is TGTGCCAGTTCCGGGCTAGCGGACAATGAGCAGTTCTTC.

The rearrangement joins TRBV7-9 to TRBJ2-7; weak D call: TRBD2 (6 bases). The CDR3 is made up of 14 amino acids. Germline CDR1 is SEHNR and CDR2 is FQNEAQ (reference sequence). V was clipped by 5 bases and J by 2 bases, with 13 bases between them. Here the CDR3 DNA reads TGTGCCAGCAGCCTGGGGACTGGTACCTACGAGCAGTACTTC. It is translated as CASSLGTGTYEQYF.

This clone has a single count. The V and J genes are TRBV7-8 and TRBJ2-1, with 11 bases matching TRBD2. The CDR3 totals 14 residues. V trimming: 1 base; J trimming: 12 bases; junction bases outside the gene matches: 5. The germline CDR1 and CDR2 sequences are SGHVS and FQNEAQ. CDR3 bases: TGTGCCAGCAGCTTAGAAACTAGCGGGGGATCGCAGTTCTTC. Amino acid sequence: CASSLETSGGSQFF.

The chain joins TRBV5-8 to TRBJ2-3; 11 bases are a match to TRBD2. CDR1 is SGHTS and CDR2 is YDEGEE in the germline V gene. The CDR3 sequence is 16 residues long. Trimming took 4 bases from V and 2 from J; bases not matched to a gene: 6. The CDR3 sequence is CASSLGTSGLTDTQYF. As DNA, the CDR3 is TGTGCCAGCAGCCTGGGGACTAGCGGCCTCACAGATACGCAGTATTTT.